This TCR beta chain was captured by sequencing in a study of blood T cell repertoires in COVID-19 (dated by TCRdb to the early 2020s). Study-wide context: Samples covering the acute and convalescent phases of COVID-19 were provided by collaborators in the United States, Italy and Spain. The prospective study material was composed of cDNA or gDNA derived from T cells, B-cell-depleted T cells, or PBMCs. The dataset comprised deeply sampled blood TCRbeta repertoires from subjects exposed to, actively infected with, or recovered from COVID-19. A freely available public database, intended as a resource for researchers studying the immune response to SARS-CoV-2, is where the repertoires were released. Samples were obtained from the ongoing ImmuneRACE study (first 160 participants) and from 1,254 subjects provided by 6 global collaborators. The sample metadata nearly always contained a de-identified subject ID, COVID-19 status, age in years and sex. HLA class I and class II types, where available, came from metadata supplied by the sample provider rather than from assay-based typing.

The immunoSEQ Assay, a bias-controlled multiplex PCR, was used to amplify TCRbeta CDR3 regions from genomic DNA. In the source study's methods: The number of nucleated cells in each sample was estimated from the amplification of reference gene primers within the assay. Sequence reads were collapsed and filtered to measure the absolute abundance of every unique TCRbeta CDR3 rearrangement. Productive Simpson clonality was computed per sample as the square root of Simpson's diversity index over productive rearrangements. The table was pulled from immuneACCESS by TCRdb, which kept in-frame rearrangements only. Such tables lose some clones; where checked, under half of the loss comes from unresolved V genes, and the rest has no known cause. The DNA was the basis for D and trimming; V, J and clone size are from that table. For this sample there are about 200,000 clones; approximately 90% appear just once. Just over 0.7% of the sample is held by the ten biggest clonotypes.

After removal of 7 bases from V and 0 bases from J, the junction retains 6 bases not matched to a gene. Sequences SEHNR (CDR1) and FQNEAQ (CDR2) are obtained from the germline V gene (reference sequence). Measured from the cysteine to the phenylalanine, the CDR3 is 17 residues long. CDR3 DNA only is kept here, 51 bases in frame from base 1. On this clone itself: Its antigen specificity is not known. No base quality information exists; no much larger clone differs at one position. The sample contains more than one DNA sequence encoding this CDR3.

Whole blood was collected in K2EDTA tubes by collaborating institutions according to the institutions' own protocols. For TCRbeta analysis, collaborators shipped samples as frozen whole blood, isolated PBMCs, or DNA extracted from either of those sample types. Overall results and qualifications from the work: The amount of clinical and demographic metadata varied by source and participant and was provided uncurated.

Source material: peripheral blood. The rearranged segments are TRBV7-9 and TRBJ2-6, and 10 bases in between align with TRBD2. This receptor was identified in a middle-aged man with acute or convalescent COVID-19. The CDR3: CASNSRTSGSGANVLTF. The nucleotide sequence is TGTGCCAGCAACTCTAGGACTAGCGGCTCTGGGGCCAACGTCCTGACTTTC. When the CDR3 is completed using the reference TRBV7-9 and TRBJ2-6 genes on either side, the full variable domain is DTGVSQNPRHKITKRGQNVTFRCDPISEHNRLYWYRQTLGQGPEFLTYFQNEAQLEKSRLLSDRFSAERPKGSFSTLEIQRTEQGDSAMYLCASNSRTSGSGANVLTFGAGSRLTVL.